The present TCR beta chain was sequenced within a study of T cell responses to AZD1222 COVID-19 vaccine (TCRdb year 2021). With respect to the entire study: A total of 230 to 250 trial participants underwent TCR sequencing, of whom approximately 210 received two doses of AZD1222 and some 25 received two doses of the MenACWY control vaccine. Trial participants were enrolled by age into subgroups of 18-55, 56-69 and 70-plus years, and about 150, 27 and 61 TCR-sequenced participants, respectively, were included in these subgroups.

The CDR3 regions of human TCRbeta chains were analyzed by immunosequencing. On the authors' methods: Repertoire TCRs were checked for matches against a reference library of SARS-CoV-2-specific TCRs that had been generated using the MIRA antigen-specificity platform. Breadth meant the fraction of unique TCRs that were SARS-CoV-2-associated, whereas depth meant the fraction of total T cells that were SARS-CoV-2-associated. Using the MIRA data, each spike-specific TCR was assigned both to the spike region to which the TCR was reactive and to a CD4 or CD8 class. Log10-transformed breadth and depth values were compared by one-way ANOVA with Sidak's multiple comparisons tests. Imported from immuneACCESS, the table was reduced by TCRdb to in-frame sequences with V and J called. These copies leave out some clones; in studies compared against another copy, an unresolved V gene accounts for under half, and the cause of the remainder is not known. The DNA gave D and trimming, while V, J and clone size come from that table. The sample table holds around 150,000 clones, of which more than 90% were seen once. Together, the top ten hold approximately 3.4% of the sample.

Details on this clone: Which antigen it targets is not known. Per-nucleotide qualities are absent, and no much larger clonotype sits a single base away.

Study-level results and caveats: The 56-69-year group was small, and its depth increase did not reach significance, likely because of low power. Because no day 14 peak-response samples were available, the repertoires could be characterized only after the peak T cell response. Vaccine-associated CD4 TCRs spanned the whole spike protein, with dominant responses in regions 160-218 and 743-854. Most participants were white British and females outnumbered males, and the authors suggested that clonal diversity may have been underestimated. A significant rise in spike-specific TCR breadth and depth was observed after two AZD1222 doses relative to day 0 and relative to MenACWY recipients. Conclusions about previously exposed vaccinees are limited because only six or seven AZD1222 recipients were SARS-CoV-2 seropositive at baseline. Reportedly, close to half of the unique spike-specific TCRs recognized epitopes lying outside the regions that are mutated in the B.1.351 and B.1.1.7 variants.

V drops 2 bases and J drops 5 bases, leaving 15 bases in between. From a lookup of the germline V gene, CDR1 and CDR2 are SGHAT and FQNNGV. The CDR3 measures 15 amino acids from cysteine to phenylalanine. CDR3 DNA only is kept here, 45 bases in frame from base 1. Taken with the paper, the label for time point translates to: about 28 days (+/-7) after the second vaccine dose. Because spike-specific TCR depth and breadth did not differ between the two schedules, AZD1222 recipients who got a second dose at roughly 4 weeks were pooled with those who got a second dose at roughly 12 weeks. The vaccinee samples were drawn from two UK trials, COV001 and COV002, one of which was a single-blind randomized controlled phase 2/3 trial testing AZD1222 (ChAdOx1 nCoV-19) in healthy adults. For TCRbeta chain sequencing, PBMC samples from trial participants were taken at day 0 and at day 28 after the second dose.

The material was peripheral blood, obtained 28 days after the second AZD1222 dose. The chain is encoded by TRBV11-2 joined to TRBJ2-5, with the D gene tentatively TRBD1 or TRBD2, based on 6 matching bases in each. The receptor was derived from an adult who received the AZD1222 COVID-19 vaccine. The CDR3 region has the sequence CASSLWRGWEETQYF. The nucleotides are TGTGCCAGCAGCTTATGGAGGGGGTGGGAGGAGACCCAGTACTTC. Reference TRBV11-2 and TRBJ2-5 genes cover what lies past the CDR3, so the full variable domain is EAGVAQSPRYKIIEKRQSVAFWCNPISGHATLYWYQQILGQGPKLLIQFQNNGVVDDSQLPKDRFSAERLKGVDSTLKIQPAKLEDSAVYLCASSLWRGWEETQYFGPGTRLLVL.